This TCR beta chain emerged from a study of blood T cell repertoires in COVID-19 (TCRdb year 2020). Regarding the study in general: Samples from collaborators originated in the United States, Italy and Spain and spanned both the acute and convalescent phases of COVID-19. The sample metadata nearly always contained a de-identified subject ID, COVID-19 status, age in years and sex. The repertoires were released in a freely available public database intended as a resource for research on the immune response to SARS-CoV-2. HLA class I and class II types, where available, came from metadata supplied by the sample provider rather than from assay-based typing. The prospective study material was composed of cDNA or gDNA derived from T cells, B-cell-depleted T cells, or PBMCs. Samples were obtained from the ongoing ImmuneRACE study (first 160 participants) and from about 1,300 subjects provided by 6 global collaborators. Deeply sampled blood TCRbeta repertoires from subjects exposed to, actively infected with, or recovered from COVID-19 were included in the dataset. General study outcomes and caveats: The quantity of clinical and demographic metadata differed by source and by participant and was supplied without curation.

TCRbeta CDR3 regions were amplified from genomic DNA using the immunoSEQ Assay, a bias-controlled multiplex PCR. Processing in the source paper ran as follows. The number of nucleated cells in each sample was estimated from the amplification of reference gene primers within the assay. To quantify the absolute abundance of each unique TCRbeta CDR3 rearrangement, sequence reads were collapsed and filtered. For each sample, productive Simpson clonality was calculated as the square root of Simpson's diversity index over productive rearrangements. The table comes from immuneACCESS by way of TCRdb, which keeps in-frame sequences with V and J called. Part of the clones is missing from these tables; in studies checked, under half for an unresolved V gene and the rest for unknown reasons. V and J calls and clone size are given by that table; D and trimming were obtained from the DNA. Present in this sample are about 120,000 clones, approximately 81% of which were seen just once. The biggest ten clones account for around 4.1% of the sample.

Points on this clone: What antigen it recognizes has not been identified. Base qualities are not provided; no much larger clone lies one nucleotide away.

Collaborating institutions collected whole blood in K2EDTA tubes following their own protocols. For TCRbeta analysis, collaborator samples were shipped as frozen whole blood, as isolated PBMCs, or as DNA extracted from either sample type. Clipping removes 4 bases from V and 4 bases from J, with 5 as the unmatched junction base count. Reading the germline V gene gives CDR1 MNHEY and CDR2 SVGAGI. Its CDR3 holds 15 amino acids, cysteine through phenylalanine. Only the CDR3 DNA is retained, 45 bases long and in frame from the first base. The TCR originated in a woman of 80 years or more with acute or convalescent COVID-19. Sequenced material: peripheral blood. The sequence joins TRBV6-5 to TRBJ1-3, with 9 middle bases fitting TRBD1. The bases read TGTGCCAGCAGTTCCACAGGGGGCTACGGAAACACCATATATTTT. The encoded protein is CASSSTGGYGNTIYF.